This T cell receptor (beta chain) was recovered during a study of beta chain bispecific antibodies for T cell cancers. Study results and caveats: The leukemia cells, rather than normal T cells, gave most of the targeted TRBV signal. Versus anti-CD19, anti-TRBV12 exposure cut the TRBV12-3 share of TRBV signal by 98.9%.

Trimming removed 10 bases at V and 0 bases at J, with 13 bases between. This CDR3 region has 14 residues. The germline gives CDR1 MNHNS, CDR2 SASEGT. Via MiXCR, TCRdb re-called the 5' RACE reads, giving one row per CDR3 protein. This sample has 20,000 to 25,000 distinct CDR3 sequences, with approximately 2.2% found just once. This clonotype was seen repeatedly, ten times or more. No antigen is known for it. Blood mononuclear cells were expanded for roughly 3 days using either OKT3 anti-CD3 antibody or CD3/CD28 beads. Cocultures held 5 x 10^4 or so normal T cells, 5 x 10^4 or so targets, and bispecific antibody.

The rearrangement links TRBV6-1 to TRBJ2-1, with D hard to call. This sample comprised healthy donor T cells cultured with leukemia cells, obtained from a culture containing a bispecific antibody targeting TCR Vbeta12. The sequence was collected from a human donor in good health. Some clones in this sample may be carry-over from other donors' samples. The CDR3 loop reads CATYQRSSYNEQFF. The CDR3 coding sequence is TGTGCCACCTACCAGAGGAGCTCCTACAATGAGCAGTTCTTC.